This TCR beta chain was sequenced in a study of blood T cell repertoires in COVID-19. Across the whole study: The study drew acute and convalescent COVID-19 samples from the United States, Italy and Spain.

The CDR3 has 12 amino acids. CDR1 SEHNR and CDR2 FQNEAQ come from the germline V gene (reference sequence). Trimming cost V 2 bases and J 14 bases, with 13 bases left between them. Clones were read by immunoSEQ multiplex PCR, and TCRdb kept only the in-frame ones, dropping some. The data show approximately 440,000 clones, about 85% seen once. Cohort 3 donors were reported recovered after two negative PCRs, clearance, or symptom resolution. Sequenced: PBMCs or T cells enriched from blood (not recorded which). The chain employs TRBV7-9 and TRBJ1-3; D gene ambiguous. This receptor was identified in a woman younger than 35 who had recovered from COVID-19. The CDR3 DNA follows: TGTGCCAGCAGCTTAAGTTCTCAGCGGGTATATTTT. Encoded protein: CASSLSSQRVYF.